This T cell receptor beta chain was identified during a study of OX40 agonist ivuxolimab in advanced cancers. For the wider study: Ivuxolimab, which targeted the costimulatory receptor OX40 (CD134), was an agonistic, fully human IgG2 monoclonal antibody. Partial responses occurred in three dose-escalation patients, of whom one had hepatocellular carcinoma and two had cutaneous melanoma. Intravenous ivuxolimab was administered to patients every 2 weeks at six dose levels: 0.01, 0.1, 0.3, 1.5, 3 and 10 mg/kg. The purpose of peripheral TCRbeta sequencing was to test whether ivuxolimab changed TCR sequence diversity and led to clonal T-cell expansion. The paper covers the monotherapy dose-escalation part of the phase I ivuxolimab trial, which included N ≈ 57 patients. A male proportion of almost 85% and a mean age of about 60 years, ranging from 23 to 79, were recorded for the dose-escalation cohort. Of the approximately 50 dose-escalation patients, hepatocellular carcinoma was present in about 20, melanoma in roughly 15, renal cell carcinoma in 9 and head and neck cancer in 9. Patients were allowed to have had prior anti-PD-1, anti-PD-L1 or anti-CTLA-4 therapy, and around 40% of the dose-escalation patients had previously received checkpoint inhibitors.

The CDR3 runs 13 residues from the cysteine to the phenylalanine. Here the CDR3 DNA is all that survives: 39 bases in frame from base 1. V lost 1 base and J lost 8 bases; the stretch between them is 14 bases long. CDR1 and CDR2 are read off the germline V gene as SQVTM and ANQGSEA. To sequence the TCRbeta CDR3 region, genomic DNA was isolated from the sorted cells. The immunoSEQ Assay was used for sequencing of TCRbeta CDR3 regions. Drawn from immuneACCESS, this table holds only the in-frame rearrangements with V and J called that TCRdb kept. Clones are partly lost; checked studies trace under half to an unresolved V gene and leave the rest unexplained. The sample table shows over 75,000 clones, and 80% to 95% are seen once. The top ten hold 0.4% to 0.55% of the sample. Patients with a history of autoimmune disease or receiving systemic immunosuppression were excluded from the trial. Peripheral blood for TCR sequencing was drawn from every dose cohort at baseline, at cycle 4 day 1 and at cycle 7 day 1. The samples were taken from a phase I, first-in-human, multicenter, open-label dose-escalation trial of ivuxolimab. The trial enrolled adults with locally advanced or metastatic head and neck squamous cell, hepatocellular, melanoma or renal cell carcinoma. Before TCR sequencing, CD4+ and CD8+ T cells were separately sorted from peripheral blood.

Study-wide conclusions, independent of this receptor: Low levels of normalized T-cell clonal expansion were also seen in some patients who did not respond. The antigen specificity of the clonally expanded peripheral T cells was not determined. On average, CD8+ T cells showed more expanded clones than CD4+ T cells after ivuxolimab. In partial responders in the 0.1-3.0 mg/kg groups, normalized peripheral clonal expansion was found to be among the lowest, especially among CD8+ T cells. At doses of 0.1 to 3.0 mg/kg, clonal expansion of both CD4+ and CD8+ blood T cells was observed from baseline to week 6.

This clone was seen just once. Which antigen it targets is not known. No base quality values were provided; no much bigger clone lies one nucleotide off. Here the sequenced sample was CD4+ or CD8+ T cells sorted from blood, taken in a trial of the OX40 agonist ivuxolimab. Recombination joined TRBV29-1 with TRBJ1-1; the D segment cannot be called with confidence. This sequence originates from an adult with an advanced solid tumor such as melanoma, head and neck, liver or kidney cancer. The nucleotide sequence is given as TGCAGCGTTGAAGCCAGTGACGGCCTCGAAGCTTTCTTT. This codes for CSVEASDGLEAFF. The reference TRBV29-1 and TRBJ1-1 proteins fill in what lies around the CDR3, so the full variable domain reads SAVISQKPSRDICQRGTSLTIQCQVDSQVTMMFWYRQQPGQSLTLIATANQGSEATYESGFVIDKFPISRPNLTFSTLTVSNMSPEDSSIYLCSVEASDGLEAFFGQGTRLTVV.